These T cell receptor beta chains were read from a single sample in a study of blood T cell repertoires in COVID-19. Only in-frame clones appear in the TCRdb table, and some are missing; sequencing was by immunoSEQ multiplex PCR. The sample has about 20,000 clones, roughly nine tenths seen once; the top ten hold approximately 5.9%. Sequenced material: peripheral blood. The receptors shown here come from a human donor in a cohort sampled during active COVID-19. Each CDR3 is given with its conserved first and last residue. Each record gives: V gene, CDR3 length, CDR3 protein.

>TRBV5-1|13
CASSLERADEQYF
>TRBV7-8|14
CASRQSGDTGELFF
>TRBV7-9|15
CASSLSGAGYNEQFF
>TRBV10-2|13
CASSESGTGFAYF
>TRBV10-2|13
CASSGPGGETQYF
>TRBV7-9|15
CASSPGLHSTDTQYF
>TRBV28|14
CASTLAGDSYEQYF
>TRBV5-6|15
CASSWGLASTDTQYF
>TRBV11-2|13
CASSYQGSTEAFF
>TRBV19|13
CASSIRVEDEQFF
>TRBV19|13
CASLDFPSYGYTF
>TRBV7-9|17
CASSHPLRAAGPYEQYF
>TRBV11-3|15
CASSLQGSGTDTQYF
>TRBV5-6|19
CASSSAVGREFSGANVLTF
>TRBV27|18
CASSLTHSQGFLSTEAFF
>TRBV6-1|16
CASSVLAGFSTDTQYF
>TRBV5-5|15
CANSLVGQDNEKLFF
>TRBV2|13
CASGRDDYYEQYF
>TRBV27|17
CASSSTRTGGGYNEQFF
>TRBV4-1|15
CASSQEKDRPYEQYF
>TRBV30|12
CAWRTGGYEQYF
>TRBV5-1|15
CASSSSRDSFYEQYF
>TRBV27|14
CASSAGATGYEQYF